This paragraph reports one T cell receptor beta chain. The antigen is unknown. Only CD45RO-negative cells positively selected for CCR7 counted as naive CD8 cells, so terminally differentiated effector memory CD45RA+ cells were excluded. This record comes from a study of shared clonotypes between healthy human individuals. Broader study findings: Non-shared clonotypes displayed generation probabilities falling below those of clonotypes present in all four donors.

Clones were sequenced by immunoSEQ multiplex PCR, and TCRdb holds only the in-frame ones, with some missing. The repertoire includes under 850,000 clones, approximately 92% of them detected once, and approximately 25% sits in the top ten. Germline lookup yields CDR1 SGHDT and CDR2 YYEEEE. The CDR3 spans 15 residues. V shed 2 bases, J shed 2 bases, and the junction held 7 bases outside the gene matches. J is TRBJ2-7 and V is TRBV5-6; 7 nucleotides align to TRBD2. The receptor's source is a young man in good health. Sequencing input: naive CD8+ T cells sorted from blood. The CDR3 loop is CASSLGLAAPYEQYF. CDR3 bases: TGTGCCAGCAGCTTAGGGCTAGCGGCACCCTACGAGCAGTACTTC.